This TCR beta chain was recorded in a study of blood T cell repertoires in COVID-19. Whole-study context: Acute-phase and convalescent COVID-19 samples originated in the United States, Italy and Spain. The cDNA or gDNA used as material had been derived from T cells, B-cell-depleted T cells, or PBMCs.

This clone turned up a few times. In the original analysis: Estimates of nucleated cell counts were drawn from the amplification of reference gene primers. The assay was immunoSEQ multiplex PCR, and TCRdb's table has in-frame clones only and misses some. The V and J calls and clone size are taken from that table; D and trimming were inferred from the DNA. The data show 250,000 to 350,000 clones, around 80% seen once. The sequence was collected from a woman aged 45 to 65 with acute or convalescent COVID-19. The sample consisted of peripheral blood.

The CDR3 region has the DNA TGTGCCATCGGCAGCGAGCAGTACTTC. Its protein product is CAIGSEQYF. J is TRBJ2-7 and V is TRBV10-3; no reliable D call. The CDR3 covers 9 residues. Germline CDR1 reads ENHRY; CDR2 reads SYGVKD. V was pared by 8 bases and J by 6 bases, with 5 bases between.